These 2 T cell receptor beta chains came from one sample sequenced in a study of blood T cell repertoires in COVID-19. This table comes from immunoSEQ multiplex PCR, and its TCRdb copy is limited to in-frame clones, with some not included. The sample has around 220,000 clones, over 80% seen once. The sequencing sample was made of PBMCs or T cells enriched from blood (not recorded which). These receptor sequences come from a woman under 30 who had recovered from COVID-19.

The chain links TRBV25-1 to TRBJ1-1; no definite D call. The germline CDR1 and CDR2 sequences are MGHDK and SYGVNS. This CDR3 has 13 residues. Trimming took 7 bases from V and 0 from J, leaving 9 bases between them. Here the CDR3 DNA reads TGTGCCAGCAACTCCGCGCTGAACACTGAAGCTTTCTTT. Amino acid sequence: CASNSALNTEAFF. The full variable domain, rest sourced from reference TRBV25-1 and TRBJ1-1, is EADIYQTPRYLVIGTGKKITLECSQTMGHDKMYWYQQDPGMELHLIHYSYGVNSTEKGDLSSESTVSRIRTEHFPLTLESARPSHTSQYLCASNSALNTEAFFGQGTRLTVV.

On this clone: One end of the junction is discordant with germline, which a read error may explain. The chain is built from TRBV6-2 or TRBV6-3 and TRBJ1-2; 12 nucleotides match TRBD1. In germline, CDR1 is MNHEY, CDR2 SVGEGT. CDR3 length equals 11 residues. CDR3 sequence: CASSRDRGPHF. The CDR3 DNA sequence: TGTGCCAGCAGTCGGGACAGGGGGCCTCACTTC.